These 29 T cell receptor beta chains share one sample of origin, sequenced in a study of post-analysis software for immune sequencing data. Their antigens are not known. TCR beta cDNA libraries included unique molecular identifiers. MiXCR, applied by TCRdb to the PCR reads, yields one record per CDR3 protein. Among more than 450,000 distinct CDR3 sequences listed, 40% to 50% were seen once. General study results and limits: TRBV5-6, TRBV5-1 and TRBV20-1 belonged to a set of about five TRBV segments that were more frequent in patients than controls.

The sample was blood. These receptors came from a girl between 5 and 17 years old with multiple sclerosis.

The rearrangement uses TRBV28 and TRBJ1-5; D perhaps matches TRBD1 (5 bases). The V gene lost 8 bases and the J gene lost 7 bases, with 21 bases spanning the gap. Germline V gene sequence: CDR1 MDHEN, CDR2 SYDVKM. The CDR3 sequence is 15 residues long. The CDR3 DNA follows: TGTGCCAGCTTCTCCCCACAGGACCTTCGCCAGCCCCAGCATTTT. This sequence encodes CASFSPQDLRQPQHF.

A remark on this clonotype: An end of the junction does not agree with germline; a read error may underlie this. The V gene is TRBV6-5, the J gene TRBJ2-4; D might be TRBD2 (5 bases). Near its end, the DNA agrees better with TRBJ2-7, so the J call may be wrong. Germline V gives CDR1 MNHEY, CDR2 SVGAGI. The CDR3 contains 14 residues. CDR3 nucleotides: TGTGCCGGCAGTTACTTTGCTAGCAGCTACGAGCAGTACTTC. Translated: CAGSYFASSYEQYF.

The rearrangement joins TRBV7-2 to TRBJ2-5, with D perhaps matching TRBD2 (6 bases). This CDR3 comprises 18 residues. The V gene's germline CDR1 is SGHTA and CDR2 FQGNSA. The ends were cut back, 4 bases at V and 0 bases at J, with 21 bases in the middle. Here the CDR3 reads CASSSRLVGQEYQETQYF. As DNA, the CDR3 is TGTGCCAGCAGCTCCCGACTAGTAGGGCAAGAGTACCAAGAGACCCAGTACTTC.

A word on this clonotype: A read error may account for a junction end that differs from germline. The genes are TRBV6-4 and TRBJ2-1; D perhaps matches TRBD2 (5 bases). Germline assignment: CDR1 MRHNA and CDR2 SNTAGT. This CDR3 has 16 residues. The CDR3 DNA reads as TGTGCCAGCAGTGACAGGGCGGGCACCCCCAACAATGTGCAGTTCTTC. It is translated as CASSDRAGTPNNVQFF.

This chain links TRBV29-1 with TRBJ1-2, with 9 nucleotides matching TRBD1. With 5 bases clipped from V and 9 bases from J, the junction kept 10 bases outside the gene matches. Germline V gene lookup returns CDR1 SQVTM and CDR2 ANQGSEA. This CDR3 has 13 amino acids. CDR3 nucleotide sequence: TGCAGCGTTCCAACTCGGGACAGGGACAGCTACACCTTC. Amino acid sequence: CSVPTRDRDSYTF. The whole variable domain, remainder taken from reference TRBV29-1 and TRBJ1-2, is SAVISQKPSRDICQRGTSLTIQCQVDSQVTMMFWYRQQPGQSLTLIATANQGSEATYESGFVIDKFPISRPNLTFSTLTVSNMSPEDSSIYLCSVPTRDRDSYTFGSGTRLTVV.

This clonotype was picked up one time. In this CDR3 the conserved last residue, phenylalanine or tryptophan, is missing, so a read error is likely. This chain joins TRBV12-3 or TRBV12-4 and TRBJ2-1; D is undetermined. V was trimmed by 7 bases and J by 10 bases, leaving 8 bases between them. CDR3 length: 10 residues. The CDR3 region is CASTSEEQFC. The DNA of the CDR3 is TGTGCCAGCACCTCGGAGGAGCAGTTCTGC.

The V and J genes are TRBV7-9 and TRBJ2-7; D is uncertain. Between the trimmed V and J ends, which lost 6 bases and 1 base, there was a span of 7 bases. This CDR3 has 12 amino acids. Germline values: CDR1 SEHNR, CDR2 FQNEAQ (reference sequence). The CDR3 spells CASSPQSYEQYF. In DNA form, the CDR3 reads TGTGCCAGCAGTCCACAATCCTACGAGCAGTACTTC.

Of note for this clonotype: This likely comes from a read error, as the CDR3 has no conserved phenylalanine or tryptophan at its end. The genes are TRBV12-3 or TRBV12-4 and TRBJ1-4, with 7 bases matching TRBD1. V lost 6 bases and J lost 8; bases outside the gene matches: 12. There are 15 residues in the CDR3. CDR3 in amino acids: CASSAGEGAQEKLFL. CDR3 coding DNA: TGTGCCAGCAGCGCCGGGGAGGGGGCGCAGGAAAAACTGTTTTTG.

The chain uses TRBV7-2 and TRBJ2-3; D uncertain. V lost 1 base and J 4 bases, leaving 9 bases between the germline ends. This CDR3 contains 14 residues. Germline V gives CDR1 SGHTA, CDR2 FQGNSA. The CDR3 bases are TGTGCCAGCAGCTTAGTGCCGGCTTCAGATACGCAGTATTTT. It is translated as CASSLVPASDTQYF.

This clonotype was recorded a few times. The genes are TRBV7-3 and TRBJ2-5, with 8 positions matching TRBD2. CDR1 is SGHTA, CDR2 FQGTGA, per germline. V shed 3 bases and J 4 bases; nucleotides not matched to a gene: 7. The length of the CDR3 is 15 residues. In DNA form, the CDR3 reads TGTGCCAGCAGCTTCGGGACTAGTCCTGGAGAGACCCAGTACTTC. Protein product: CASSFGTSPGETQYF. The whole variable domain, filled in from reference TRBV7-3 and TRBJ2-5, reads GAGVSQTPSNKVTEKGKYVELRCDPISGHTALYWYRQSLGQGPEFLIYFQGTGAADDSGLPNDRFFAVRPEGSVSTLKIQRTERGDSAVYLCASSFGTSPGETQYFGPGTRLLVL.

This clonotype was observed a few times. The CDR3 coding sequence is TGTGCCAGCAGCTCCGGACAGGGGGCGAATCAGCCCCAGCATTTT. The encoded protein is CASSSGQGANQPQHF. The V and J genes are TRBV7-2 and TRBJ1-5, with 11 bases lining up with TRBD1. The V segment lost 4 bases and the J segment 4 bases; nucleotides outside the gene matches: 3. Germline CDR1 is SGHTA and CDR2 is FQGNSA. The CDR3 length is 15 residues.

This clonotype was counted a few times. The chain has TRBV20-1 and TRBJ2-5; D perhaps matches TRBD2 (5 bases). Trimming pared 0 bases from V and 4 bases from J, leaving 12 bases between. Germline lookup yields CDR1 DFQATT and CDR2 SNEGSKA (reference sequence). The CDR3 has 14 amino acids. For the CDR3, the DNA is TGCAGTGCTAGAGACACGACACGGGGAGAGACCCAGTACTTC. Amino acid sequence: CSARDTTRGETQYF.

CDR3: CSGGQPNYGYTF. CDR3 in DNA: TGCAGCGGAGGACAGCCGAACTATGGCTACACCTTC. The V gene is TRBV29-1, the J gene TRBJ1-2, with a tentative D call TRBD1 (6 bases). The ends were cut back, 7 bases at V and 2 bases at J, with 11 bases in the middle. Germline-derived CDR1 and CDR2 are SQVTM and ANQGSEA. CDR3 length: 12 residues.

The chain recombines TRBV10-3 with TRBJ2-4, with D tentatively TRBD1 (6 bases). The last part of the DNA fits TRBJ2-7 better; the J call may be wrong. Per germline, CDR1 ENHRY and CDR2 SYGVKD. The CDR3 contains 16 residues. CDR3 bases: TGTGCCATCAGTGAGCGACAGGACCTCATTCTCTACGAGCAGTACTTC. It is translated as CAISERQDLILYEQYF.

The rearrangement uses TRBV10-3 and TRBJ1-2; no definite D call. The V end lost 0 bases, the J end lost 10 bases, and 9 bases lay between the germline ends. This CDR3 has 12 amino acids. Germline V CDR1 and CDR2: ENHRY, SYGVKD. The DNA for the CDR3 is TGTGCCATCAGTGAGTCCGGGTCCACCTACACCTTC. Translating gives CAISESGSTYTF.

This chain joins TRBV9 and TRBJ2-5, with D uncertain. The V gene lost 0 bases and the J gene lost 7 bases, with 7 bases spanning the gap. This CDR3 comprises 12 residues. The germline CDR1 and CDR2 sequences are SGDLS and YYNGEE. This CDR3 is CASSVDLGTQYF. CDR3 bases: TGTGCCAGCAGCGTAGATCTGGGGACCCAGTACTTC. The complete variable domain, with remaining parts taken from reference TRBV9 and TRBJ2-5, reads DSGVTQTPKHLITATGQRVTLRCSPRSGDLSVYWYQQSLDQGLQFLIQYYNGEERAKGNILERFSAQQFPDLHSELNLSSLELGDSALYFCASSVDLGTQYFGPGTRLLVL.

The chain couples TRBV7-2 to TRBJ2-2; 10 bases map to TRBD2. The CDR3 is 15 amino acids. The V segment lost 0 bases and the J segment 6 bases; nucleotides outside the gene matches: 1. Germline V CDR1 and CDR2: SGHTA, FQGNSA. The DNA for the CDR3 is TGTGCCAGCAGCTTAGCAACTAGCGGGGCCGGGGAGCTGTTTTTT. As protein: CASSLATSGAGELFF. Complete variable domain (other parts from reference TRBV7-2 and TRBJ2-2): GAGVSQSPSNKVTEKGKDVELRCDPISGHTALYWYRQSLGQGLEFLIYFQGNSAPDKSGLPSDRFSAERTGGSVSTLTIQRTQQEDSAVYLCASSLATSGAGELFFGEGSRLTVL.

Written as DNA, the CDR3 is TGTGCCAGTACGACGACAGCCCACACCGGGGAGCTGTTTTTT. Protein sequence: CASTTTAHTGELFF. The V gene is TRBV12-3 or TRBV12-4, the J gene TRBJ2-2, with D possibly TRBD1 on 5 matching bases. The length of the CDR3 is 14 residues. Trimming pared 9 bases from V and 3 bases from J, leaving 14 bases between.

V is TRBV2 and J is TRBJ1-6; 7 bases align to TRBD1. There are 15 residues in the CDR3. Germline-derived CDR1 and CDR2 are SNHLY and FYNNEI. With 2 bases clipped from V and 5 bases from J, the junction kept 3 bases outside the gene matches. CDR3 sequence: CASSESGTDNSPLHF. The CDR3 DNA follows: TGTGCCAGCAGTGAATCCGGGACAGATAATTCACCCCTCCACTTT.

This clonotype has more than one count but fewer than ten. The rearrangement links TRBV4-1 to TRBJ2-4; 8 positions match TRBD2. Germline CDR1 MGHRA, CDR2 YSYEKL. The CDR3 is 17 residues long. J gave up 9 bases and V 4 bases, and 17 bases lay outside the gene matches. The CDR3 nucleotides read TGCGCCAGCAGCCCTACGGGGGTAGCGGGGACGGGGGGCATTCAGTACTTC. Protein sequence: CASSPTGVAGTGGIQYF.

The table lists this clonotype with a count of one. DNA for the CDR3: TGCAGTGCTAGAGAGGTCCTAGGGAAAGAGACCCAGTACTTC. Translating it yields CSAREVLGKETQYF. The chain combines TRBV20-1 with TRBJ2-7, with D hard to call. The closer fit of TRBJ2-5 to the DNA end suggests the J call may be wrong. CDR3 length: 14 residues. The germline gives CDR1 DFQATT, CDR2 SNEGSKA (reference sequence).

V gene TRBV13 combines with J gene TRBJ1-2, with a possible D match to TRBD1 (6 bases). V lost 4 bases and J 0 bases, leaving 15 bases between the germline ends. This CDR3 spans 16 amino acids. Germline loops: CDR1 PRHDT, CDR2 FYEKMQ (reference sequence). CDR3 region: CASSSNRAHANYGYTF. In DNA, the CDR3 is TGTGCCAGCAGCTCAAACAGGGCCCACGCTAACTATGGCTACACCTTC.

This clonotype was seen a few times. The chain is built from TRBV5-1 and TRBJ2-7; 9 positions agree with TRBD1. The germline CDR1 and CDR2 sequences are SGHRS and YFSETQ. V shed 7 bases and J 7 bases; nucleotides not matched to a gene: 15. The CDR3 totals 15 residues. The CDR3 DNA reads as TGCGCCAGCTCCTTCCGGGACAGGGAGGCAGAGGAGCAGTACTTC. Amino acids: CASSFRDREAEEQYF.

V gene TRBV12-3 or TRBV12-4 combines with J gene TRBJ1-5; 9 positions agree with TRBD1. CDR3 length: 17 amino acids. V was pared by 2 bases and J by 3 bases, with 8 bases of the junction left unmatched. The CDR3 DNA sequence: TGTGCCAGCAGTTTAAACTTAAGGACAGGGGACAATCAGCCCCAGCATTTT. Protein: CASSLNLRTGDNQPQHF.

The CDR3 is CASSALSGFSTDTQYF. CDR3 coding DNA: TGTGCCAGCAGCGCCCTAAGCGGGTTTAGCACAGATACGCAGTATTTT. This rearrangement joins TRBV9 to TRBJ2-3; D might be TRBD2 (6 bases). The CDR3 runs 16 residues. Germline-derived CDR1 and CDR2 are SGDLS and YYNGEE. Trimming cost V 3 bases and J 0 bases, with 14 bases left between them.

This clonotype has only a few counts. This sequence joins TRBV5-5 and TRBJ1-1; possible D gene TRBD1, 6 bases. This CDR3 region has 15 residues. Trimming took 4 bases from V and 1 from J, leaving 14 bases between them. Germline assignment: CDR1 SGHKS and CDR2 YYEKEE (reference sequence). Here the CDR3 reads CASSKQGNSNTEAFF. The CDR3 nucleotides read TGTGCCAGCAGCAAACAGGGAAACTCGAACACTGAAGCTTTCTTT.

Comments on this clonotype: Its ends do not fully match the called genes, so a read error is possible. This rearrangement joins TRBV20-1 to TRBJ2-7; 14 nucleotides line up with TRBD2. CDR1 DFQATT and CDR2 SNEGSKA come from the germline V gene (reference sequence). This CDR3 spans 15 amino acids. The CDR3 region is CSAGTSGRGSYERYF. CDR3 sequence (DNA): TGCAGTGCCGGGACTAGCGGGAGAGGATCCTACGAGCGGTACTTC.

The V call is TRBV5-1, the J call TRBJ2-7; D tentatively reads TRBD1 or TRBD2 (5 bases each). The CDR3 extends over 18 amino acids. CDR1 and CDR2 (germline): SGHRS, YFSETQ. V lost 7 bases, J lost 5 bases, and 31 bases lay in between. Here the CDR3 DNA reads TGCGCCAGCTCGACCCTCAAACTTCGGGACCACTCTCGGGACGAGCAGTACTTC. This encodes CASSTLKLRDHSRDEQYF.

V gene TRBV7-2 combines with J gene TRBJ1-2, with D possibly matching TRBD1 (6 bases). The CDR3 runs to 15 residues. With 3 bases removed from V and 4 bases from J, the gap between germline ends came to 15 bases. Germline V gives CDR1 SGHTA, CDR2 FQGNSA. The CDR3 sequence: CASSLTSQGIYGYTF. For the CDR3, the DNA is TGTGCCAGCAGCTTGACCTCTCAGGGGATCTATGGCTACACCTTC.